The 11 T cell receptor beta chains below come from one sample, sequenced in a study of cytotoxic CD8 clonotypes in ibrutinib-treated CLL. Measured with immunoSEQ multiplex PCR; TCRdb has only the in-frame clones, and not every one. The sample holds about 200,000 clones, nearly 80% seen once. Sequences were derived from PBMCs, sampled after 12 months of ibrutinib treatment. These receptors all come from a human donor with chronic lymphocytic leukemia.

The chain links TRBV5-1 to TRBJ2-5; perhaps TRBD1 as D (6 bases). Germline V gene sequence: CDR1 SGHRS, CDR2 YFSETQ. The CDR3 totals 14 residues. The V end lost 7 bases, the J end lost 3 bases, and 16 bases lay between the germline ends. The CDR3 spells CASSPDSGEETQYF. The CDR3 bases are TGCGCCAGCTCCCCTGATTCAGGGGAAGAGACCCAGTACTTC. The entire variable domain, with the rest obtained from reference TRBV5-1 and TRBJ2-5, is as follows: KAGVTQTPRYLIKTRGQQVTLSCSPISGHRSVSWYQQTPGQGLQFLFEYFSETQRNKGNFPGRFSGRQFSNSRSEMNVSTLELGDSALYLCASSPDSGEETQYFGPGTRLLVL.

Only a few counts were recorded for this clone. The chain joins TRBV28 to TRBJ1-2; D is unclear. V lost 6 bases, J lost 3 bases, and 8 bases lay in between. The CDR3 loop spans 12 amino acids. Germline assignment: CDR1 MDHEN and CDR2 SYDVKM. The CDR3 protein is CASSPRDYGYTF. The CDR3 DNA follows: TGTGCCAGCAGCCCTCGTGACTATGGCTACACCTTC.

This clone has a handful of counts. This chain joins TRBV6-1 and TRBJ2-5; TRBD2 matches 13 bases. The CDR3 consists of 15 residues. The germline V gene has CDR1 MNHNS and CDR2 SASEGT. Unmatched junction bases numbered 4, after V lost 2 bases and J lost 7 bases. The CDR3, as DNA: TGTGCCAGCAGTGAAACTAGCGGGGGGGCCGGGACCCAGTACTTC. As protein: CASSETSGGAGTQYF.

This chain uses TRBV6-5 with TRBJ1-2; the D gene is possibly TRBD1 (6 bases). V lost 7 bases, J lost 5 bases, and 14 bases lay in between. Germline-derived CDR1 and CDR2 are MNHEY and SVGAGI. CDR3 length equals 13 residues. The CDR3 nucleotides are TGTGCCAGCATGGACAGCGGAGGATATGGCTACACCTTC. This codes for CASMDSGGYGYTF.

J is TRBJ2-3 and V is TRBV4-1; TRBD1 is a possible D gene (5 bases). CDR1 is MGHRA and CDR2 is YSYEKL in the germline V gene. The CDR3 runs 14 residues. Trimming took 3 bases from V and 4 from J, leaving 11 bases between them. CDR3 protein: CASSQTVFADTQYF. CDR3 sequence (DNA): TGCGCCAGCAGCCAGACAGTTTTCGCAGATACGCAGTATTTT.

The chain employs TRBV28 and TRBJ2-7; 7 bases fit TRBD1. This CDR3 spans 12 amino acids. Germline V lookup: CDR1 MDHEN, CDR2 SYDVKM. After removal of 6 bases from V and 8 bases from J, the junction contained 7 bases not matched to a gene. For the CDR3, the DNA is TGTGCCAGCAGAGCAGGGGGTGAAAAGCAGTACTTC. Translating it yields CASRAGGEKQYF.

The chain joins TRBV6-5 to TRBJ2-1; D is unclear. The CDR3 sequence is 13 residues long. Germline V gene sequence: CDR1 MNHEY, CDR2 SVGAGI. V was trimmed by 7 bases and J by 6 bases, leaving 13 bases between them. The CDR3 DNA sequence: TGTGCCAGCACCCTTATGGAATCCAATGAGCAGTTCTTC. Protein product: CASTLMESNEQFF.

On this clone: The germline gene is not matched at one end of the junction; a read error may be the cause. The rearrangement joins TRBV4-1 to TRBJ1-1; the D is unclear. Germline loops: CDR1 MGHRA, CDR2 YSYEKL. CDR3 size: 12 residues. CDR3 nucleotide sequence: TGCGCCAGCAGCCAAAGAATACAAGGTCTCGTCTTT. It encodes CASSQRIQGLVF.

J is TRBJ2-7 and V is TRBV28; D possibly corresponds to TRBD1 (6 bases). Germline CDR1 and CDR2: MDHEN and SYDVKM. The CDR3 is made up of 13 amino acids. V lost 4 bases to trimming and J lost 2 bases, with 9 bases between them. CDR3 loop: CASSWGPTYEQYF. The CDR3 DNA is TGTGCCAGCAGTTGGGGGCCAACCTACGAGCAGTACTTC.

The chain has TRBV30 and TRBJ2-1, with 10 bases aligning to TRBD2. This CDR3 is built from 15 residues. Trimming cost V 3 bases and J 6 bases; bases outside gene matches: 8. CDR1 GTSNPN and CDR2 SVGIG come from the germline V gene (reference sequence). Here the CDR3 reads CAWSARGLASNEQFF. In DNA form, the CDR3 reads TGTGCCTGGAGCGCGAGGGGACTAGCGAGCAATGAGCAGTTCTTC.

The chain recombines TRBV15 with TRBJ2-2; D is unclear. Germline lookup yields CDR1 LNHNV and CDR2 YYDKDF (reference sequence). This CDR3 spans 13 amino acids. The V and J ends lost 0 bases and 13 bases respectively, with 12 bases between them. The CDR3 reads CATSRDREGGLFF. In DNA, the CDR3 is TGTGCCACCAGCAGAGATAGGGAAGGTGGGCTGTTTTTT. Using reference TRBV15 and TRBJ2-2 for the parts outside the CDR3, the full variable domain is DAMVIQNPRYQVTQFGKPVTLSCSQTLNHNVMYWYQQKSSQAPKLLFHYYDKDFNNEADTPDNFQSRRPNTSFCFLDIRSPGLGDTAMYLCATSRDREGGLFFGEGSRLTVL.